A single sample gave rise to the 21 T cell receptor beta chains below, sequenced in a study of T cell responses to AZD1222 COVID-19 vaccine. TCRdb's table, derived via immunoSEQ multiplex PCR, lists solely in-frame clones and lacks some. The sample lists about 130,000 clones; more than 85% were seen once. Sequenced material: peripheral blood, taken on day 0 of AZD1222 vaccination. All receptors derive from an adult in good health.

In DNA form, the CDR3 reads TGTGCCAGCAGTTGGCAGTCAGGAAATCAGCCCCAGCATTTT. This codes for CASSWQSGNQPQHF. The chain has TRBV2 and TRBJ1-5; D remains unclear. CDR1 SNHLY and CDR2 FYNNEI come from the germline V gene. CDR3 length: 14 amino acids. The V gene lost 5 bases and the J gene lost 4 bases, with 12 bases spanning the gap.

This clone was seen only a few times. Other DNA sequences in this sample translate to the same CDR3. The chain recombines TRBV7-9 with TRBJ1-2; 9 bases map to TRBD1. CDR3 length equals 13 residues. Germline V gene sequence: CDR1 SEHNR, CDR2 FQNEAQ (reference sequence). V was clipped by 5 bases and J by 4 bases; unmatched bases: 2. CDR3 DNA sequence: TGTGCCAGCAGCCCGGGACAGGGCTATGGCTACACCTTC. The encoded protein is CASSPGQGYGYTF.

The rearrangement uses TRBV9 and TRBJ1-2; a weak D match, TRBD1 (6 bases). CDR3 length: 12 amino acids. Germline assignment: CDR1 SGDLS and CDR2 YYNGEE. The V end was cut by 5 bases, the J end by 6 bases, with 11 bases between. The CDR3 DNA reads TGTGCCAGCAGGGACAGTATTCATGGCTACACCTTC. It yields the protein CASRDSIHGYTF.

The rearrangement uses TRBV12-5 and TRBJ1-1; D is unresolved. The CDR3 is made up of 15 amino acids. From germline, CDR1 is LGHNT and CDR2 FRNRAP. The ends were cut back, 2 bases at V and 1 base at J, with 11 bases in the middle. In DNA, the CDR3 is TGTGCTAGTGGTTTGCGGAGGGTCGAGAACACTGAAGCTTTCTTT. Its protein is CASGLRRVENTEAFF.

The V and J genes are TRBV20-1 and TRBJ1-2, with D possibly matching TRBD1 (6 bases). The germline gives CDR1 DFQATT, CDR2 SNEGSKA (reference sequence). CDR3 size: 14 residues. Deletions cut 3 bases from V and 4 bases from J, with 15 bases between. The chain's CDR3 is CSASFVRGAYGYTF. The CDR3 coding sequence is TGCAGTGCTAGTTTCGTCAGGGGAGCCTATGGCTACACCTTC.

This clone was counted once. The chain employs TRBV9 and TRBJ2-7; tentatively, D is TRBD2 (6 bases). From germline, CDR1 is SGDLS and CDR2 YYNGEE. The CDR3 runs 14 residues. V gave up 0 bases and J gave up 3 bases, with 10 bases separating them. The CDR3 is CASSVAGGDYEQYF. CDR3 nucleotide sequence: TGTGCCAGCAGCGTAGCAGGAGGGGACTACGAGCAGTACTTC. Looking up the rest from reference TRBV9 and TRBJ2-7 gives the full variable domain: DSGVTQTPKHLITATGQRVTLRCSPRSGDLSVYWYQQSLDQGLQFLIQYYNGEERAKGNILERFSAQQFPDLHSELNLSSLELGDSALYFCASSVAGGDYEQYFGPGTRLTVT.

The chain is built from TRBV3-1 (or the pseudogene TRBV3-2) and TRBJ1-2; TRBD1 might be the D (6 bases). Germline values: CDR1 LGHDT, CDR2 YNNKEL (reference sequence). Trimming took 4 bases from V and 4 from J, leaving 16 bases between them. This CDR3 has 15 residues. Here the CDR3 reads CASSLSGTPLYGYTF. CDR3 sequence (DNA): TGTGCCAGCAGCCTCTCCGGGACACCCCTCTATGGCTACACCTTC.

V usage is TRBV6-5 and J usage is TRBJ2-1, with a possible D match to TRBD1 (5 bases). Germline CDR1 reads MNHEY; CDR2 reads SVGAGI. The V end was cut by 7 bases, the J end by 8 bases, with 15 bases between. This CDR3 comprises 13 residues. The CDR3 loop is CASTNTGIDEQFF. CDR3 coding DNA: TGTGCCAGCACCAACACAGGTATCGATGAGCAGTTCTTC.

This chain links TRBV5-7 with TRBJ1-2; D gene unclear. TRBV5-7 is placed among ORFs of uncertain function. V lost 1 base and J 7 bases, leaving 11 bases between the germline ends. The CDR3 contains 13 residues. CDR3 residues: CASSLYGCCGYTF. The CDR3 nucleotides are TGTGCCAGCAGCTTGTATGGGTGCTGTGGCTACACCTTC.

The V gene is TRBV11-2, the J gene TRBJ1-1; D not resolved. The V end lost 0 bases, the J end lost 0 bases, and 2 bases lay between the germline ends. The CDR3 sequence is 13 residues long. Germline V gene data show CDR1 as SGHAT and CDR2 as FQNNGV. The DNA for the CDR3 is TGTGCCAGCAGCTTAGAAGTGAACACTGAAGCTTTCTTT. It specifies CASSLEVNTEAFF. The variable domain in full, completed from reference TRBV11-2 and TRBJ1-1, reads EAGVAQSPRYKIIEKRQSVAFWCNPISGHATLYWYQQILGQGPKLLIQFQNNGVVDDSQLPKDRFSAERLKGVDSTLKIQPAKLEDSAVYLCASSLEVNTEAFFGQGTRLTVV.

V and J are TRBV18 and TRBJ1-6, with 8 bases aligning to TRBD1. Germline V gene sequence: CDR1 KGHSH, CDR2 LQKENI. The CDR3 totals 15 residues. Trimming removed 4 bases from V and 8 bases from J; junction bases left unmatched: 7. Here the CDR3 reads CASSLQGVRDSPLHF. The CDR3, as DNA: TGTGCCAGCTCACTACAGGGGGTTAGAGATTCACCCCTCCACTTT.

The chain is built from TRBV18 and TRBJ1-1, with D maybe TRBD1 (5 bases). CDR3 length: 15 amino acids. The germline V and J ends were trimmed by 3 bases and 5 bases, with 16 bases remaining between them. CDR1 and CDR2 (germline): KGHSH, LQKENI. The CDR3 nucleotides read TGTGCCAGCTCACCCTCTCTGGACATGGAGACTGAAGCTTTCTTT. Translating it yields CASSPSLDMETEAFF.

This clone has just one count. V gene TRBV5-4 combines with J gene TRBJ1-1; D uncertain. The CDR3 covers 14 residues. Germline V gene sequence: CDR1 SGHNT, CDR2 YYREEE (reference sequence). V was clipped by 1 base and J by 1 base, with 8 bases between them. The CDR3 sequence: CASSLYPRNTEAFF. The CDR3 nucleotides are TGTGCCAGCAGCTTGTATCCGAGGAACACTGAAGCTTTCTTT.

The chain links TRBV9 to TRBJ2-1; 10 bases agree with TRBD1. J lost 8 bases, V lost 4 bases, and 12 bases had no gene match. The V gene's germline CDR1 is SGDLS and CDR2 YYNGEE. This CDR3 has 16 amino acids. The CDR3 reads CASSSPPGTGVDEQFF. The DNA of the CDR3 is TGTGCCAGCAGCTCCCCCCCCGGGACAGGGGTTGATGAGCAGTTCTTC.

The rearrangement links TRBV6-2 or TRBV6-3 to TRBJ1-1; TRBD1 agrees at 11 bases. Germline values: CDR1 MNHEY, CDR2 SVGEGT. After removal of 5 bases from V and 5 bases from J, the junction contained 7 bases not matched to a gene. The CDR3 runs 15 residues. The CDR3 nucleotides read TGTGCCAGCAGTCCCGCGGACAGGGGGCTAACTGAAGCTTTCTTT. Protein sequence: CASSPADRGLTEAFF.

This clone appeared a single time. One end of the junction is discordant with germline, which a read error may explain. V is TRBV7-9 and J is TRBJ1-4; the match to TRBD1 covers 7 bases. The germline V gene has CDR1 SEHNR and CDR2 FQNEAQ (reference sequence). The CDR3 consists of 15 residues. For the CDR3, the DNA is TGTGCCAGCAGCCCCGGACAGGCAGAGAATGAAAAATTGTTTTTT. Translating gives CASSPGQAENEKLFF.

The chain links TRBV30 to TRBJ2-6; D uncertain. The V and J ends lost 7 bases and 0 bases respectively, with 10 bases between them. The CDR3 runs 14 residues. Germline CDR1 and CDR2: GTSNPN and SVGIG (reference sequence). The CDR3 loop reads CASPAVSGANVLTF. The CDR3 bases are TGTGCCTCCCCCGCCGTCTCTGGGGCCAACGTCCTGACTTTC.

The CDR3 DNA sequence: TGTGCCAGCAGCTTAGGCCGACTCGGTGGCTACACCTTC. Its protein product is CASSLGRLGGYTF. This chain connects TRBV11-2 to TRBJ1-2, with D unresolved. The CDR3 loop spans 13 amino acids. Trimming took 1 base from V and 7 from J, leaving 10 bases between them. The germline CDR1 and CDR2 sequences are SGHAT and FQNNGV.

The chain carries TRBV6-5 and TRBJ1-2; 8 bases fit TRBD1. The CDR3 totals 13 residues. Germline lookup yields CDR1 MNHEY and CDR2 SVGAGI. J was trimmed by 8 bases and V by 2 bases; bases with no gene match: 4. The CDR3 sequence: CASSYPGQGGYTF. The CDR3 region has the DNA TGTGCCAGCAGTTACCCCGGACAGGGCGGCTACACCTTC.

The V gene is TRBV3-1 (or the pseudogene TRBV3-2), the J gene TRBJ2-1; 16 bases align to TRBD2. The CDR3 is 17 amino acids. The junction had 6 bases not matched to a gene; V was cut back by 5 bases and J by 5 bases. Germline loops: CDR1 LGHDT, CDR2 YNNKEL (reference sequence). CDR3 DNA sequence: TGTGCCAGCAGCTCCGGGACTAGCGGGGGGGAGAACAATGAGCAGTTCTTC. The encoded protein is CASSSGTSGGENNEQFF.

The rearrangement links TRBV5-1 to TRBJ2-7; 7 nucleotides agree with TRBD1. The CDR3 has 19 residues. The germline gives CDR1 SGHRS, CDR2 YFSETQ. Losses at the gene ends were 2 bases for V and 4 bases for J; bases not matched to a gene: 21. The CDR3 nucleotides are TGCGCCAGCAGCTTCAGTACGGGGCTCCCGGGACAGTATTCTTACGAGCAGTACTTC. It specifies CASSFSTGLPGQYSYEQYF. Variable domain in full (rest from reference TRBV5-1 and TRBJ2-7): KAGVTQTPRYLIKTRGQQVTLSCSPISGHRSVSWYQQTPGQGLQFLFEYFSETQRNKGNFPGRFSGRQFSNSRSEMNVSTLELGDSALYLCASSFSTGLPGQYSYEQYFGPGTRLTVT.